The 4 T cell receptor beta chains below were found in one sample sequenced in a study of T cell responses to AZD1222 COVID-19 vaccine. Measured with immunoSEQ multiplex PCR; TCRdb has only the in-frame clones, and not every one. Of 50,000 to 65,000 clones listed, 70% to 90% are singletons. The sequencing used peripheral blood, collected 28 days after the second AZD1222 dose. The receptors here all came from an adult who received the AZD1222 COVID-19 vaccine.

The J gene is TRBJ1-2, the V gene TRBV5-1; D gene uncertain. The CDR3 contains 14 residues. Germline CDR1 SGHRS, CDR2 YFSETQ. Trimming stripped 4 bases from V and 1 base from J, with 11 bases between. The CDR3 DNA reads as TGCGCCAGCAGCACACAGACTGGTAACTATGGCTACACCTTC. This gives the protein CASSTQTGNYGYTF.

This clone was seen a handful of times. The DNA of the CDR3 is TGTGCCAGCAGTGAGTCAGGGGCCTCTGGAAACACCATATATTTT. Its translation: CASSESGASGNTIYF. The chain combines TRBV7-2 with TRBJ1-3, with D perhaps matching TRBD1 (6 bases). The germline V gene encodes CDR1 SGHTA and CDR2 FQGNSA. The CDR3 runs to 15 residues. V lost 6 bases and J lost 0, with 12 bases in between.

The chain has TRBV27 and TRBJ2-1; D uncertain. The V and J ends lost 4 bases and 8 bases respectively, with 15 bases between them. Germline CDR1 reads MNHEY; CDR2 reads SMNVEV (reference sequence). There are 14 residues in the CDR3. In DNA form, the CDR3 reads TGTGCCAGCAGTTCCTCGAGTGGCAAGTATGAGCAGTTCTTC. Protein sequence: CASSSSSGKYEQFF.

V gene TRBV7-8 combines with J gene TRBJ2-5, with 10 bases lining up with TRBD1. Germline CDR1 is SGHVS and CDR2 is FQNEAQ. This CDR3 contains 16 residues. Trimming cost V 5 bases and J 4 bases; bases outside gene matches: 10. Here the CDR3 reads CASSPMTGGIRETQYF. The DNA of the CDR3 is TGTGCCAGCAGCCCGATGACAGGGGGCATAAGAGAGACCCAGTACTTC.